This T cell receptor (beta chain) was retrieved from a study of T cell responses to AZD1222 COVID-19 vaccine. V lost 0 bases and J 0 bases, leaving 12 bases between the germline ends. The CDR3 is 16 residues long. Germline V gene sequence: CDR1 SGHDT, CDR2 YYEEEE. Sequencing used immunoSEQ multiplex PCR; TCRdb keeps in-frame clones, though not all of them. The repertoire holds roughly 99,000 clones, with more than 75% as singletons. The TCR originated in an adult in good health. The chain is built from TRBV5-6 and TRBJ1-2; D remains ambiguous. The sample was peripheral blood, taken on day 0 of AZD1222 vaccination. CDR3 loop: CASSLDGGLANYGYTF. CDR3 DNA sequence: TGTGCCAGCAGCTTGGACGGCGGATTAGCTAACTATGGCTACACCTTC. The full variable domain, with the rest looked up from reference TRBV5-6 and TRBJ1-2, is DAGVTQSPTHLIKTRGQQVTLRCSPKSGHDTVSWYQQALGQGPQFIFQYYEEEERQRGNFPDRFSGHQFPNYSSELNVNALLLGDSALYLCASSLDGGLANYGYTFGSGTRLTVV.